Below are 29 T cell receptor beta chains sequenced from a single sample in a study of shared clonotypes between healthy human individuals. Sequencing was performed with immunoSEQ multiplex PCR; in TCRdb, only in-frame clones are kept and a portion is missing. The top ten clones hold roughly 0.13% of a sample with a few million clones, 95% of them seen once. Material for sequencing was naive CD4+ T cells sorted from blood. The subset here: CD45RA+ positively selected. The receptors here all came from a man younger than 30 in good health.

This rearrangement joins TRBV6-5 to TRBJ2-4, with 7 bases lining up with TRBD1. Germline V gene sequence: CDR1 MNHEY, CDR2 SVGAGI. The CDR3 is 14 amino acids. V lost 2 bases to trimming and J lost 6 bases; unmatched junction nucleotides: 4. The CDR3, as DNA: TGTGCCAGCAGTTACACAGGGGAGACAAACATTCAGTACTTC. Protein sequence: CASSYTGETNIQYF.

The gene calls are TRBV18 and TRBJ2-7; TRBD1 agrees at 9 bases. V lost 3 bases to trimming and J lost 6 bases; unmatched junction nucleotides: 6. Looked up from germline, CDR1 is KGHSH and CDR2 is LQKENI. The CDR3 has 14 amino acids. CDR3 sequence (DNA): TGTGCCAGCTCACCCCAGGACAGGGGACGCGAGCAGTACTTC. Encoded protein: CASSPQDRGREQYF.

This chain joins TRBV5-1 and TRBJ1-1; no firm D call. V lost 4 bases, J lost 0 bases, and 16 bases lay in between. CDR1 is SGHRS, CDR2 YFSETQ, per germline. This CDR3 spans 16 amino acids. The CDR3 DNA reads TGCGCCAGCAGCCCGCGAGGGATCGGGATGAACACTGAAGCTTTCTTT. Translation: CASSPRGIGMNTEAFF.

This sequence joins TRBV28 and TRBJ2-1; either TRBD1 or TRBD2 may supply D (5 bases each). This CDR3 spans 10 amino acids. The germline V gene has CDR1 MDHEN and CDR2 SYDVKM. With 6 bases removed from V and 14 bases from J, the gap between germline ends came to 11 bases. The CDR3 region is CASRGPREFF. The CDR3 DNA is TGTGCCAGCAGGGGGCCGAGGGAGTTCTTC.

This chain connects TRBV7-2 to TRBJ2-5; no definite D call. The CDR3 length is 17 residues. Trimming removed 5 bases from V and 0 bases from J, with 19 bases in between. Germline CDR1 and CDR2: SGHTA and FQGNSA. For the CDR3, the DNA is TGTGCCAGCAGCCAAGGCCCCGGCGGACCGTACCAAGAGACCCAGTACTTC. This translates into CASSQGPGGPYQETQYF.

This sequence joins TRBV2 and TRBJ1-6; D gene ambiguous. V shed 7 bases and J shed 7 bases, with 11 bases lying between them. Per the germline V gene, CDR1 is SNHLY and CDR2 is FYNNEI. CDR3 length: 13 residues. CDR3 region: CASIRGSNSPLHF. CDR3 nucleotide sequence: TGTGCCAGCATCCGGGGTTCGAATTCACCCCTCCACTTT.

The rearrangement joins TRBV28 to TRBJ1-2, with a tentative D call TRBD1 (5 bases). Trimming took 6 bases from V and 3 from J, leaving 17 bases between them. This CDR3 spans 15 amino acids. The germline CDR1 and CDR2 sequences are MDHEN and SYDVKM. DNA of the CDR3: TGTGCCAGCAGCCCCGGAGGGGTTCTGGACTATGGCTACACCTTC. Protein product: CASSPGGVLDYGYTF.

A few counts support this clone. The V call is TRBV2, the J call TRBJ1-2; D is uncertain. Trimming took off 1 base at V and 8 bases at J, with 11 bases between the two ends. This CDR3 contains 13 residues. Germline loops: CDR1 SNHLY, CDR2 FYNNEI. The CDR3 sequence is CASSEVGKIGYTF. CDR3 sequence (DNA): TGTGCCAGCAGTGAAGTAGGGAAGATAGGCTACACCTTC.

This clone is a singleton in its sample. The CDR3 loop reads CASRRQETQYF. CDR3 DNA: TGTGCCAGCAGGAGACAAGAGACCCAGTACTTC. The rearrangement joins TRBV25-1 to TRBJ2-5; D unresolved. V was shortened by 6 bases and J by 2 bases, with 4 bases between the two germline ends. The CDR3 totals 11 residues. From germline, CDR1 is MGHDK and CDR2 SYGVNS.

The chain uses TRBV7-3 and TRBJ1-2; D is ambiguous. V dropped 3 bases and J dropped 0 bases, with 5 bases sitting between them. The CDR3 length is 13 residues. Germline CDR1 SGHTA, CDR2 FQGTGA. CDR3 residues: CASSFEANYGYTF. CDR3 bases: TGTGCCAGCAGCTTTGAGGCTAACTATGGCTACACCTTC.

The chain carries TRBV7-2 and TRBJ2-5; 7 positions agree with TRBD1. The trim removed 5 bases at V and 1 base at J, leaving 7 bases unmatched. The CDR3 loop spans 15 amino acids. CDR1 and CDR2 (germline): SGHTA, FQGNSA. This chain's CDR3 is CASSTATGLQETQYF. For the CDR3, the DNA is TGTGCCAGCAGCACCGCGACAGGGCTCCAAGAGACCCAGTACTTC.

This clone was seen a handful of times. V usage is TRBV28 and J usage is TRBJ1-5; D is unclear. Germline CDR1 is MDHEN and CDR2 is SYDVKM. This CDR3 contains 14 residues. The ends were cut back, 8 bases at V and 4 bases at J, with 15 bases in the middle. As DNA, the CDR3 is TGTGCCAGCCAGATCCCGACGGGTAATCAGCCCCAGCATTTT. Amino acid sequence: CASQIPTGNQPQHF.

The chain joins TRBV4-3 to TRBJ1-2, with D possibly TRBD1 on 6 matching bases. V shed 0 bases and J shed 8 bases, with 13 bases lying between them. Looked up from germline, CDR1 is LGHNA and CDR2 is YSLEER. The CDR3 contains 14 residues. The CDR3 spells CASSQDWGPFGYTF. In DNA form, the CDR3 reads TGCGCCAGCAGCCAAGATTGGGGGCCCTTCGGCTACACCTTC.

This clone was observed a single time. The rearrangement joins TRBV5-1 to TRBJ2-5, with TRBD2 identical over 13 bases. This CDR3 is 15 amino acids long. CDR1 SGHRS and CDR2 YFSETQ come from the germline V gene. The J segment lost 9 bases and the V segment lost 4 bases, leaving 9 bases of the junction unmatched. CDR3 DNA sequence: TGCGCCAGCAGCCGGACTAGCGGGGGAGAAGGGGCCCAGTACTTC. This encodes CASSRTSGGEGAQYF.

The chain joins TRBV7-3 to TRBJ1-3, with D hard to call. CDR3 length equals 16 residues. In germline, CDR1 is SGHTA, CDR2 FQGTGA. The V end lost 3 bases, the J end lost 0 bases, and 12 bases lay between the germline ends. The CDR3 spells CASSLSRPSSGNTIYF. Written as DNA, the CDR3 is TGTGCCAGCAGCTTGTCTCGACCCTCCTCTGGAAACACCATATATTTT.

V is TRBV18 and J is TRBJ1-5; 9 bases agree with TRBD1. CDR3 length: 15 amino acids. Germline V lookup: CDR1 KGHSH, CDR2 LQKENI. Trimming cost V 6 bases and J 6 bases; bases outside gene matches: 9. In nucleotides, the CDR3 is TGTGCCAGCTCCGGGGGCACAGGGGGCACTCAGCCCCAGCATTTT. The encoded protein is CASSGGTGGTQPQHF.

The chain combines TRBV7-2 with TRBJ1-3; tentatively, D is TRBD1 (6 bases). V lost 4 bases and J lost 0, with 13 bases in between. CDR3 length equals 16 residues. Germline V gives CDR1 SGHTA, CDR2 FQGNSA. The CDR3 reads CASSWNRAFSGNTIYF. In DNA form, the CDR3 reads TGTGCCAGCAGCTGGAACAGGGCCTTCTCTGGAAACACCATATATTTT.

This sequence joins TRBV28 and TRBJ1-4, with 7 positions matching TRBD1. The CDR3 runs to 15 residues. Unmatched junction bases numbered 11, after V lost 6 bases and J lost 7 bases. Germline CDR1 is MDHEN and CDR2 is SYDVKM. The CDR3 sequence is CASRPDRVRSEKLFF. The CDR3 DNA sequence: TGTGCCAGCAGACCCGACAGGGTCAGAAGTGAAAAACTGTTTTTT.

V and J are TRBV15 and TRBJ2-7, with 8 bases matching TRBD1. CDR3 size: 15 residues. Germline V gene lookup returns CDR1 LNHNV and CDR2 YYDKDF (reference sequence). The J segment lost 2 bases and the V segment lost 3 bases, leaving 6 bases of the junction unmatched. The CDR3: CATSSNTGGPYEQYF. The CDR3 DNA is TGTGCCACCAGCAGTAATACAGGGGGTCCCTACGAGCAGTACTTC.

The chain couples TRBV19 to TRBJ2-3; 7 bases fit TRBD1. This CDR3 comprises 15 residues. V lost 6 bases and J lost 3; bases outside the gene matches: 9. Germline V gene data show CDR1 as LNHDA and CDR2 as SQIVND (reference sequence). This CDR3 reads CASSLDRVKTDTQYF. CDR3 nucleotide sequence: TGTGCCAGTAGCCTCGACAGGGTCAAGACAGATACGCAGTATTTT.

The chain employs TRBV6-1 and TRBJ2-5, with 12 nucleotides matching TRBD2. The CDR3 length is 13 residues. Per germline, CDR1 MNHNS and CDR2 SASEGT. The V and J ends lost 6 bases and 5 bases, in that order; junction bases with no gene match: 1. The CDR3 nucleotides are TGTGCCAGCAGGACTAGCGGGAGTGAGACCCAGTACTTC. It translates to CASRTSGSETQYF.

The genes are TRBV18 and TRBJ2-3, with 10 bases aligning to TRBD1. J was trimmed by 4 bases and V by 2 bases; bases with no gene match: 3. The CDR3 contains 15 residues. Germline V lookup: CDR1 KGHSH, CDR2 LQKENI. CDR3 protein: CASSPTTGGPDTQYF. The CDR3 region has the DNA TGTGCCAGCTCACCAACGACAGGGGGCCCAGATACGCAGTATTTT.

The V and J genes are TRBV7-8 and TRBJ2-1; 9 nucleotides line up with TRBD1. CDR1 is SGHVS and CDR2 is FQNEAQ in the germline V gene. The ends lost 4 bases at V and 2 bases at J; junction bases unmatched: 18. The CDR3 sequence is 20 residues long. The CDR3 spells CASSSAGGQGINPPYNEQFF. Here the CDR3 DNA reads TGTGCCAGCAGCTCGGCCGGGGGACAGGGTATTAATCCACCCTACAATGAGCAGTTCTTC.

The chain recombines TRBV10-1 with TRBJ2-2; D not resolved. Germline V gene lookup returns CDR1 WNHNN and CDR2 SYGVQD (reference sequence). This CDR3 has 14 residues. V dropped 4 bases and J dropped 1 base, with 7 bases sitting between them. The CDR3 bases are TGCGCCAGCAGTGGGGCGATGAACACCGGGGAGCTGTTTTTT. It encodes CASSGAMNTGELFF.

This chain joins TRBV4-1 and TRBJ2-2; no clear D. Germline CDR1 MGHRA, CDR2 YSYEKL. V lost 5 bases to trimming and J lost 0 bases, with 13 bases between them. CDR3 length: 16 amino acids. This CDR3 reads CASSLPHRANTGELFF. The CDR3 nucleotides are TGCGCCAGCAGCTTACCCCACCGAGCGAACACCGGGGAGCTGTTTTTT.

The chain combines TRBV6-8 with TRBJ2-1, with 13 bases matching TRBD2. Germline loops: CDR1 MNHGY, CDR2 SAAAGT. The CDR3 contains 14 residues. The junction had 9 bases not matched to a gene; V was cut back by 9 bases and J by 10 bases. CDR3 protein: CARRGLAGNSEQFF. DNA of the CDR3: TGTGCCAGGCGGGGACTAGCGGGAAACAGCGAGCAGTTCTTC.

The chain uses TRBV5-1 and TRBJ1-6; 7 bases are a match to TRBD1. The germline CDR1 and CDR2 sequences are SGHRS and YFSETQ. V was pared by 6 bases and J by 8 bases, with 11 bases of the junction left unmatched. The CDR3 runs to 15 residues. The DNA of the CDR3 is TGCGCCAGCAACCTGGAAGGGACAGAATATTCACCCCTCCACTTT. Its translation: CASNLEGTEYSPLHF. Full variable domain (missing parts from reference TRBV5-1 and TRBJ1-6): KAGVTQTPRYLIKTRGQQVTLSCSPISGHRSVSWYQQTPGQGLQFLFEYFSETQRNKGNFPGRFSGRQFSNSRSEMNVSTLELGDSALYLCASNLEGTEYSPLHFGNGTRLTVT.

CDR3 nucleotide sequence: TGTGCCAGTAATAGGGACGGCTACGAGCAGTACTTC. It yields the protein CASNRDGYEQYF. The chain is built from TRBV19 and TRBJ2-7; D may be TRBD1 or TRBD2 (5 bases each). The CDR3 spans 12 residues. The V gene's germline CDR1 is LNHDA and CDR2 SQIVND (reference sequence). V was trimmed by 7 bases and J by 3 bases, leaving 10 bases between them.

This chain links TRBV19 with TRBJ1-2; 12 nucleotides agree with TRBD1. V dropped 1 base and J dropped 6; count of bases not matched to a gene: 3. Germline CDR1 LNHDA, CDR2 SQIVND (reference sequence). The CDR3 totals 15 residues. The CDR3 nucleotides read TGTGCCAGTAGTATAGGGGACAGGGGGCGAGATGGCTACACCTTC. It specifies CASSIGDRGRDGYTF.